This TCR beta chain originates from a study of CD8 T cells in ankylosing spondylitis. Libraries for TCR beta were made by quantitative 5'-RACE with molecular barcodes. TCRdb independently ran MiXCR on the 5' RACE reads; one entry per CDR3 protein. The sample shows 470,000 or so distinct CDR3 sequences, approximately 26% of them seen only once. The V end lost 5 bases, the J end lost 6 bases, and 17 bases lay between the germline ends. CDR1 SGHAT and CDR2 FQDESV come from the germline V gene (reference sequence). The CDR3 is made up of 15 amino acids. This clonotype has just a few counts. The antigen remains undetermined. Study findings and constraints: Reportedly, significant enrichment of disease-linked clones occurred in matched ankylosing spondylitis synovial fluid. In reactive arthritis synovial fluid and blood, some motif variants had been reported before. Made up of eight highly homologous variants, a TCR beta motif appeared characteristic of ankylosing spondylitis blood.

Sequences were obtained from blood, either unsorted or a sorted T cell fraction (not recorded which). This chain joins TRBV11-1 and TRBJ2-1; TRBD1 might be the D (6 bases). This TCR came from a male donor with ankylosing spondylitis. The CDR3 DNA sequence: TGTGCCAGCAGCCCAGGGGTGGATAGGAGCAATGAGCAGTTCTTC. Translation: CASSPGVDRSNEQFF.